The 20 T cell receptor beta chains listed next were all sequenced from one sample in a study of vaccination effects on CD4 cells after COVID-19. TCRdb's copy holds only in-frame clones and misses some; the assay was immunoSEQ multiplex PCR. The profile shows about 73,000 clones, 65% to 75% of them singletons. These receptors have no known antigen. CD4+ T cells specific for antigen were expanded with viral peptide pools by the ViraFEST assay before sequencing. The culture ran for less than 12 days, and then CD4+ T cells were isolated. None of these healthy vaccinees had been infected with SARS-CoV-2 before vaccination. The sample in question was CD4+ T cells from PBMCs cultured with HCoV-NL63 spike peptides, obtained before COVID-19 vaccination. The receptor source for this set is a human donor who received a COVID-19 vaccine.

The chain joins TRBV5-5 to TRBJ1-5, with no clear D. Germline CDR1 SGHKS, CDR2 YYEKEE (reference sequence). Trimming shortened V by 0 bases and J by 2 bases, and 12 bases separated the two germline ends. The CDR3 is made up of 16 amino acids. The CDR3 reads CASSLGGMTGNQPQHF. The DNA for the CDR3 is TGTGCCAGCAGCTTGGGTGGAATGACGGGCAATCAGCCCCAGCATTTT. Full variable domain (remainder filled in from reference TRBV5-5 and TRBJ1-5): DAGVTQSPTHLIKTRGQQVTLRCSPISGHKSVSWYQQVLGQGPQFIFQYYEKEERGRGNFPDRFSARQFPNYSSELNVNALLLGDSALYLCASSLGGMTGNQPQHFGDGTRLSIL.

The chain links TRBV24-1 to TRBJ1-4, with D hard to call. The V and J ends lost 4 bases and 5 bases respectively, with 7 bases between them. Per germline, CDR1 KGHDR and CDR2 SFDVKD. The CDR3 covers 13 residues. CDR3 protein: CATSEPPNEKLFF. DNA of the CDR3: TGTGCCACCAGTGAACCCCCCAATGAAAAACTGTTTTTT.

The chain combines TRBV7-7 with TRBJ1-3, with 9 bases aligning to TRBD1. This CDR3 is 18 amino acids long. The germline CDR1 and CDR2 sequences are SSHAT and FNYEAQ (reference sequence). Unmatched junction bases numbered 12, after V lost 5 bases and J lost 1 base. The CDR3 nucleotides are TGTGCCAGCAGCGCCGGGGACAGGGCTGTAGGTTCTGGAAACACCATATATTTT. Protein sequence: CASSAGDRAVGSGNTIYF. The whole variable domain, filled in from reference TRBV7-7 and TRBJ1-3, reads GAGVSQSPRYKVTKRGQDVTLRCDPISSHATLYWYQQALGQGPEFLTYFNYEAQPDKSGLPSDRFSAERPEGSISTLTIQRTEQRDSAMYRCASSAGDRAVGSGNTIYFGEGSWLTVV.

The CDR3 DNA sequence: TGCGCCAGCAGCTTTGACGGACAGGGAACCTACGAGCAGTACGTC. This gives the protein CASSFDGQGTYEQYV. V and J are TRBV5-1 and TRBJ2-7; 8 bases map to TRBD1. V trimming: 2 bases; J trimming: 2 bases; junction bases outside the gene matches: 6. The CDR3 is 15 residues long. CDR1 and CDR2 from the germline V gene are SGHRS and YFSETQ.

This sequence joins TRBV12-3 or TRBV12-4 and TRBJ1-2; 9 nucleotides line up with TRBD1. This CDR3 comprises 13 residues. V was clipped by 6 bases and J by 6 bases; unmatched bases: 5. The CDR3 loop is CASRKTGGDGYTF. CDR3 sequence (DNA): TGTGCCAGCAGAAAGACAGGGGGGGATGGCTACACCTTC.

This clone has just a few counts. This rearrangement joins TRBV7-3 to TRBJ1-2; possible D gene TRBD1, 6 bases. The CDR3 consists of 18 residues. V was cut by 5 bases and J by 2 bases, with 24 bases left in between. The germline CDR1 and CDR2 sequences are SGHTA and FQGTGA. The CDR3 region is CASSDIGGPSTENYGYTF. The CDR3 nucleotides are TGTGCCAGCAGCGATATAGGGGGGCCCTCAACGGAAAACTATGGCTACACCTTC. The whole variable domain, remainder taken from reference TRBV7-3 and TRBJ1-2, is GAGVSQTPSNKVTEKGKYVELRCDPISGHTALYWYRQSLGQGPEFLIYFQGTGAADDSGLPNDRFFAVRPEGSVSTLKIQRTERGDSAVYLCASSDIGGPSTENYGYTFGSGTRLTVV.

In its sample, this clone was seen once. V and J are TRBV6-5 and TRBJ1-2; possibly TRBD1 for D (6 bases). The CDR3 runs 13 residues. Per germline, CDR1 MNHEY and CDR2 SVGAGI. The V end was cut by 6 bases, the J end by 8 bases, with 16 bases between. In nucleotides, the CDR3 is TGTGCCAGCAGATTGGACAGTGGGCGAGGCTACACCTTC. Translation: CASRLDSGRGYTF.

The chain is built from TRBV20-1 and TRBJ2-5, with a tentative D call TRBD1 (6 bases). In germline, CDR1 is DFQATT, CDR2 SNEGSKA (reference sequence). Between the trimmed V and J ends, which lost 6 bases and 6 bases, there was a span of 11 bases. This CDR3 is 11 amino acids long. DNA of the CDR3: TGCAGTGCCAGGGGAAATAAGACCCAGTACTTC. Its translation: CSARGNKTQYF.

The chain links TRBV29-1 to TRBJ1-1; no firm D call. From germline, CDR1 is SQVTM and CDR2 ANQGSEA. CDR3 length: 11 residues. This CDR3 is CRVTVNTEAFF. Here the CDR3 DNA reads TGCAGGGTTACAGTGAACACTGAAGCTTTCTTT. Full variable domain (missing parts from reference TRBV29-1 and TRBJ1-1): SAVISQKPSRDICQRGTSLTIQCQVDSQVTMMFWYRQQPGQSLTLIATANQGSEATYESGFVIDKFPISRPNLTFSTLTVSNMSPEDSSIYLCRVTVNTEAFFGQGTRLTVV.

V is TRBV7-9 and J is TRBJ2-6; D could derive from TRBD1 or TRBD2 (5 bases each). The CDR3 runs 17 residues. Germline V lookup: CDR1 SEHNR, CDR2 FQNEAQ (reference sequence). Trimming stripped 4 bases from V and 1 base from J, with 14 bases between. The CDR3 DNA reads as TGTGCCAGCAGCTCGTATGCCAGGGAGTCTGGGGCCAACGTCCTGACTTTC. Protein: CASSSYARESGANVLTF. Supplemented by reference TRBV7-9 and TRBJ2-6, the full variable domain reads DTGVSQNPRHKITKRGQNVTFRCDPISEHNRLYWYRQTLGQGPEFLTYFQNEAQLEKSRLLSDRFSAERPKGSFSTLEIQRTEQGDSAMYLCASSSYARESGANVLTFGAGSRLTVL.

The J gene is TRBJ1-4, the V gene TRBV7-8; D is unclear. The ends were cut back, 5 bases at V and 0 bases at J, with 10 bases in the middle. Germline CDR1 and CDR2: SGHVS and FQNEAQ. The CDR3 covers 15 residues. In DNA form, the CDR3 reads TGTGCCAGCAGCCCTGCAGGCCCAACTAATGAAAAACTGTTTTTT. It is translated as CASSPAGPTNEKLFF.

Here the CDR3 reads CASSQTNWGTEAFF. The CDR3 coding sequence is TGTGCCAGCAGCCAAACAAACTGGGGCACTGAAGCTTTCTTT. The rearrangement uses TRBV14 and TRBJ1-1; no clear D. This CDR3 comprises 14 residues. Trimming shortened V by 2 bases and J by 4 bases, and 11 bases separated the two germline ends. Looked up from germline, CDR1 is SGHDN and CDR2 is FVKESK.

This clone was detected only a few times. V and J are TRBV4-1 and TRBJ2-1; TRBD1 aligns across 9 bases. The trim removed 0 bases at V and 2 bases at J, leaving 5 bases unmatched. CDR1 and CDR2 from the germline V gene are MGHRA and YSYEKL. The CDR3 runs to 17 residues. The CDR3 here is CASSQEVGTGTYNEQFF. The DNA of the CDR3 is TGCGCCAGCAGCCAAGAGGTTGGGACAGGGACCTACAATGAGCAGTTCTTC.

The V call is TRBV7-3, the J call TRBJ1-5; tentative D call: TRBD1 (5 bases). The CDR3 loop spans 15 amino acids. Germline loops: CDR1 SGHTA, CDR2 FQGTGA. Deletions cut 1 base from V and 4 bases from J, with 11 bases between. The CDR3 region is CASSLIIRGNQPQHF. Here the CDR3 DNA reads TGTGCCAGCAGCTTAATAATAAGGGGTAATCAGCCCCAGCATTTT.

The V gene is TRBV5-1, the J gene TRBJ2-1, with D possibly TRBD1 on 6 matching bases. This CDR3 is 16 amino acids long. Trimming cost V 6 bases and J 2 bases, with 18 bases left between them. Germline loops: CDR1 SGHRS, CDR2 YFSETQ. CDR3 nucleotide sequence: TGCGCCAGCACCCTGGTTGAGAAGGGGGCCTACAATGAGCAGTTCTTC. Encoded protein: CASTLVEKGAYNEQFF.

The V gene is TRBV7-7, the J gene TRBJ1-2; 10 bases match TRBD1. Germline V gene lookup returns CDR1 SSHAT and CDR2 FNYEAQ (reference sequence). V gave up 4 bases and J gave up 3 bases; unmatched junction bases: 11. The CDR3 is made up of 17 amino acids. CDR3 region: CASSSRDRGQVYYGYTF. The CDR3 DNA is TGTGCCAGCAGCTCCCGGGACAGGGGTCAGGTTTACTATGGCTACACCTTC. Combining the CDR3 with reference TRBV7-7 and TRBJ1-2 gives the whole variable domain GAGVSQSPRYKVTKRGQDVTLRCDPISSHATLYWYQQALGQGPEFLTYFNYEAQPDKSGLPSDRFSAERPEGSISTLTIQRTEQRDSAMYRCASSSRDRGQVYYGYTFGSGTRLTVV.

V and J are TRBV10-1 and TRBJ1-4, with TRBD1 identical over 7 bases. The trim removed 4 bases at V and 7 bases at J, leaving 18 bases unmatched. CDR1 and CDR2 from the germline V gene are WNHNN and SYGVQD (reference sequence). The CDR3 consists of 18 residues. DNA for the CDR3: TGCGCCAGCAGTGGAAACAGGGGAGGTAGTCCCGAAGCTGAAAAACTGTTTTTT. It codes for CASSGNRGGSPEAEKLFF.

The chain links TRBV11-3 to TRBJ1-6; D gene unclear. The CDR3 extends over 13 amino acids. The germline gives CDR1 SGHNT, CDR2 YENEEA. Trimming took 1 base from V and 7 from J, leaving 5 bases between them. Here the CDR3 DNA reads TGTGCCAGCAGCTTAGTGGAGAATTCACCCCTCCACTTT. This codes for CASSLVENSPLHF.

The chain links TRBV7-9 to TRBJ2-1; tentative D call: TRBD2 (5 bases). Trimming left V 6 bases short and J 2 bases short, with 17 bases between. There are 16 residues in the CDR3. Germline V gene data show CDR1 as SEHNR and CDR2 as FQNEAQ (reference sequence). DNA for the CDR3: TGTGCCAGCAGGAACCCCGGAGAGGGAGCCTACAATGAGCAGTTCTTC. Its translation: CASRNPGEGAYNEQFF.

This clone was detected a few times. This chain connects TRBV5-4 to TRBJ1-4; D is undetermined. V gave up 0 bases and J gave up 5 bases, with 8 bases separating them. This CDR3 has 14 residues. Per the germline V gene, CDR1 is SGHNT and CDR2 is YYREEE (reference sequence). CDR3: CASSLVGPNEKLFF. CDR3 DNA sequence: TGTGCCAGCAGCTTGGTCGGGCCGAATGAAAAACTGTTTTTT.